This T cell receptor beta chain was sequenced during a study of T-cell reconstitution after alpha-beta-depleted transplantation in children. Study-wide results and limits: The origin of high day-60 TCRbeta diversity in some patients lay in surviving recipient T cells and thymic progenitors.

V lost 8 bases and J lost 4, with 20 bases in between. CDR3 length: 14 amino acids. Germline CDR1 DFQATT, CDR2 SNEGSKA (reference sequence). This clonotype was detected only a few times. Its cognate antigen is unknown. Preparation of the TCRbeta library involved a method that used unique molecular identifiers. MiXCR, run by TCRdb on the PCR reads, gives a single entry per CDR3 protein. Seen here are 500,000 to 750,000 distinct CDR3 sequences, approximately 13% observed once, and the top ten hold 2% to 2.5%. Sequenced material: PBMCs, mostly from graft donor cells, taken 360 days after TCRalphabeta/CD19-depleted stem cell transplant. The sequence was collected from a male patient aged 10 to 17 who had a stem cell transplant for acute myeloid leukemia, so the T cells may come from the graft donor. The chain recombines TRBV20-1 with TRBJ1-2, with D possibly matching TRBD1 (6 bases). CDR3 amino acids: CSTREGSRGYGYTF. DNA of the CDR3: TGCAGTACACGTGAGGGTTCCAGGGGCTATGGCTACACCTTC.